These 19 T cell receptor beta chains came from one sample sequenced in a study of regulatory T cells in long-lasting Graves disease. Indicated time point: newly diagnosed GD, antithyroid drugs for less than 3 months. Extracted PBMC RNA gave rise to the TCR library. With iRepertoire HTBI primers and Arm-PCR of CDR3 regions, TCR beta libraries were built. Via MiXCR, TCRdb re-called the multiplex PCR reads, giving one row per CDR3 protein. This table has approximately 490,000 distinct CDR3 sequences, 16% appearing once. The sample was also linked to a second study, of T cells in Graves' hyperthyroidism and ophthalmopathy.

Sequenced material: peripheral blood mononuclear cells (PBMCs), taken at new diagnosis, from a patient treated with antithyroid drugs. Receptor source: a man in his forties with Graves disease.

The chain links TRBV19 to TRBJ2-1; TRBD2 agrees at 7 bases. The CDR3 contains 15 residues. V lost 3 bases to trimming and J lost 4 bases; unmatched junction nucleotides: 6. Looked up from germline, CDR1 is LNHDA and CDR2 is SQIVND (reference sequence). The CDR3 DNA is TGTGCCAGTAGTATCTCTAGCGGAAATTACAATGAGCAGTTCTTC. Translation gives CASSISSGNYNEQFF. The full variable domain, with the rest looked up from reference TRBV19 and TRBJ2-1, is DGGITQSPKYLFRKEGQNVTLSCEQNLNHDAMYWYRQDPGQGLRLIYYSQIVNDFQKGDIAEGYSVSREKKESFPLTVTSAQKNPTAFYLCASSISSGNYNEQFFGPGTRLTVL.

This clonotype has a count of ten or more. The J gene is TRBJ2-1, the V gene TRBV30, with D perhaps matching TRBD2 (5 bases). The CDR3 length is 15 residues. Germline CDR1 reads GTSNPN; CDR2 reads SVGIG (reference sequence). Trimming pared 0 bases from V and 12 bases from J, leaving 21 bases between. CDR3 amino acids: CAWSVSPSGSSMQFF. As DNA, the CDR3 is TGTGCCTGGAGTGTATCCCCCTCGGGGTCGTCAATGCAGTTCTTC.

This clonotype was seen many times. This chain uses TRBV6-5 with TRBJ2-7; 10 bases are a match to TRBD2. This CDR3 is 15 amino acids long. CDR1 is MNHEY and CDR2 is SVGAGI in the germline V gene. Trimming removed 2 bases from V and 0 bases from J; junction bases left unmatched: 1. The CDR3 sequence is CASSYTSGISYEQYF. The CDR3 region has the DNA TGTGCCAGCAGTTACACTAGCGGGATCTCCTACGAGCAGTACTTC.

This clonotype has only one observation. The rearrangement uses TRBV6-2 or TRBV6-3 and TRBJ2-3, with D hard to call. The length of the CDR3 is 13 residues. Germline V gives CDR1 MNHEY, CDR2 SVGEGT. Deletions cut 0 bases from V and 9 bases from J, with 10 bases between. CDR3: CASSYSGALTQYF. CDR3 in DNA: TGTGCCAGCAGTTACTCGGGCGCTCTAACGCAGTATTTT.

This clonotype was picked up a small number of times. No conserved phenylalanine or tryptophan ends this CDR3, so it is likely a read error. V and J are TRBV12-3 or TRBV12-4 and TRBJ2-2; 10 nucleotides match TRBD2. The CDR3 is made up of 15 amino acids. Trimming took 7 bases from V and 5 from J; bases not matched to a gene: 7. This CDR3 is CASILGTSVTGELFS. CDR3 in DNA: TGTGCCAGCATCCTGGGGACTAGCGTAACCGGGGAGCTGTTTTCT.

Many counts were recorded for this clonotype. CDR3 coding DNA: TGCAGTGCTAGAGAGGCCAGATCTGGAAACACCATATATTTT. Protein product: CSAREARSGNTIYF. The chain links TRBV20-1 to TRBJ1-3; D remains unclear. With 0 bases removed from V and 1 base from J, the gap between germline ends came to 7 bases. Per the germline V gene, CDR1 is DFQATT and CDR2 is SNEGSKA (reference sequence). This CDR3 comprises 14 residues.

In its sample, this clonotype was seen a few times. This rearrangement joins TRBV20-1 to TRBJ2-1, with 9 bases lining up with TRBD2. V was clipped by 6 bases and J by 7 bases; unmatched bases: 19. The length of the CDR3 is 17 residues. Germline V gene sequence: CDR1 DFQATT, CDR2 SNEGSKA (reference sequence). The CDR3 here is CSATSPMGGGRGNEQFF. As DNA, the CDR3 is TGCAGTGCCACCTCTCCTATGGGAGGCGGGAGGGGGAATGAGCAGTTCTTC.

On this clonotype: This may arise from a read error, as a much more abundant clone is one base away. Because it lacks the conserved phenylalanine or tryptophan at the end, this CDR3 is likely a read error. The chain is built from TRBV13 and TRBJ2-1, with D unclear. Germline lookup yields CDR1 PRHDT and CDR2 FYEKMQ (reference sequence). This CDR3 region has 18 residues. With 5 bases removed from V and 4 bases from J, the gap between germline ends came to 24 bases. CDR3 sequence (DNA): TGTGCCAGCAGCCACACGCGACTCGTTAGACAAGAGTACAATGAGCAGTTCTCC. This translates into CASSHTRLVRQEYNEQFS.

In the case of this clonotype: As the CDR3 is not closed by the conserved phenylalanine or tryptophan, this likely results from a read error. No DNA is shown, since the ends of the CDR3 on it are uncertain; the CDR3 is the one TCRdb lists. This chain connects TRBV20-1 to TRBJ2-7; the table's D call, TRBD2, was not checked against the DNA. CDR1 DFQATT and CDR2 SNEGSKA come from the germline V gene (reference sequence). The CDR3 has 11 amino acids, counting both end residues. The CDR3 protein is CSARDPSGLAG.

This clonotype was seen repeatedly, ten times or more. The chain has TRBV2 and TRBJ1-1; D gene ambiguous. CDR3 length equals 15 residues. The V gene lost 4 bases and the J gene lost 2 bases, with 14 bases spanning the gap. Germline V gives CDR1 SNHLY, CDR2 FYNNEI. CDR3 residues: CASSVLRIGNTEAFF. The CDR3 nucleotides read TGTGCCAGCAGTGTTTTAAGGATAGGAAACACTGAAGCTTTCTTT.

V gene TRBV9 combines with J gene TRBJ2-1; 13 bases map to TRBD2. CDR3 size: 16 residues. Germline V gene lookup returns CDR1 SGDLS and CDR2 YYNGEE. V was pared by 7 bases and J by 5 bases, with 9 bases of the junction left unmatched. CDR3 sequence reads: CASGPSGTSGDNEQFF. In nucleotides, the CDR3 is TGTGCCAGCGGACCCTCCGGGACTAGCGGGGACAATGAGCAGTTCTTC.

This clonotype was seen repeatedly, ten times or more. CDR3 in DNA: TGTGCCAGCAGCGTAGGTGGGACCTTCACCGATACGCAGTATTTT. It is translated as CASSVGGTFTDTQYF. The chain has TRBV9 and TRBJ2-3; the D gene could be TRBD1 or TRBD2 (5 bases each). The CDR3 length is 15 residues. Germline assignment: CDR1 SGDLS and CDR2 YYNGEE. V shed 0 bases and J shed 6 bases, with 14 bases lying between them.

Many counts were recorded for this clonotype. This chain links TRBV28 with TRBJ2-1; tentatively, D is TRBD1 (6 bases). The V gene lost 5 bases and the J gene lost 3 bases, with 11 bases spanning the gap. The germline CDR1 and CDR2 sequences are MDHEN and SYDVKM. This CDR3 has 14 amino acids. Written as DNA, the CDR3 is TGTGCCAGCAGTCCCTCGACAGGCTACAATGAGCAGTTCTTC. This sequence encodes CASSPSTGYNEQFF.

This clonotype has at least ten counts. J is TRBJ2-3 and V is TRBV5-6, with a possible D match to TRBD2 (5 bases). Deletions cut 0 bases from V and 4 bases from J, with 9 bases between. This CDR3 contains 14 residues. The germline CDR1 and CDR2 sequences are SGHDT and YYEEEE. The CDR3 DNA is TGTGCCAGCAGCTTGGACGGGAACGCAGATACGCAGTATTTT. Amino acids: CASSLDGNADTQYF.

This clonotype was counted ten times or more. V and J are TRBV12-3 or TRBV12-4 and TRBJ2-2; D is perhaps TRBD2 (6 bases). The CDR3 runs 16 residues. The V gene lost 6 bases and the J gene lost 4 bases, with 18 bases spanning the gap. The CDR3 protein is CASSRGAGGLTGELFF. The CDR3 DNA sequence: TGTGCCAGCAGCCGTGGGGCCGGGGGACTCACCGGGGAGCTGTTTTTT.

Details on this clonotype: A clone one base away is much larger, so this may be a read error. V is TRBV6-2 or TRBV6-3 and J is TRBJ2-7, with TRBD1 identical over 9 bases. Looked up from germline, CDR1 is MNHEY and CDR2 is SVGEGT. This CDR3 region has 16 residues. After removal of 7 bases from V and 3 bases from J, the junction contained 13 bases not matched to a gene. The DNA for the CDR3 is TGTGCCAGCAATCCCCTCTCGCAGGGACAGGGCTACGAGCAGTACTTC. Encoded protein: CASNPLSQGQGYEQYF.

The chain combines TRBV29-1 with TRBJ2-1; D remains ambiguous. The CDR3 length is 17 residues. Germline loops: CDR1 SQVTM, CDR2 ANQGSEA. V lost 1 base and J 3 bases, leaving 19 bases between the germline ends. In DNA form, the CDR3 reads TGCAGCGTTGAAGGTGGAGCAACGAAGGGTTTCTACAATGAGCAGTTCTTC. Translating it yields CSVEGGATKGFYNEQFF.

As concerns this clonotype: One base away lies a much larger clone, so this may be a sequencing read error. The chain recombines TRBV27 with TRBJ1-2; D call uncertain. The CDR3 length is 18 residues. Germline CDR1 and CDR2: MNHEY and SMNVEV (reference sequence). This CDR3 reads CASSLLARSIGLNFGYTF. CDR3 nucleotide sequence: TGTGCCAGCAGTTTATTGGCGCGGTCAATCGGGTTAAACTTTGGCTACACCTTC.

This clonotype was counted ten times or more. The chain employs TRBV5-6 and TRBJ2-7, with 8 positions matching TRBD2. Trimming took 4 bases from V and 2 from J; bases not matched to a gene: 5. CDR1 is SGHDT and CDR2 is YYEEEE in the germline V gene. The CDR3 contains 14 residues. CDR3 coding DNA: TGTGCCAGCAGCATAGGAGCGGGAGCCTACGAGCAGTACTTC. Translating it yields CASSIGAGAYEQYF.